What follows is one T cell receptor beta chain and its context. All eligible patients presented with advanced solid tumors that contained no tumor-infiltrating lymphocytes. TRAV- and TRBV-specific primers, spanning alpha and beta chains, primed first-strand cDNA. TCRs were put through approximately 20 PCR cycles of amplification with Phusion. A constant-region primer and the V-primer adapter served as the primer pair. In TCRdb, the reads were re-called with MiXCR into one record per CDR3 protein. Of around 7,300 distinct CDR3 sequences listed, around 80% are singletons. This entry belongs to a study of low-dose radiotherapy and immunotherapy resistance in tumors. Germline V gives CDR1 SQVTM, CDR2 ANQGSEA. The CDR3 loop spans 12 amino acids. The V gene lost 0 bases and the J gene lost 6 bases, with 8 bases spanning the gap.

The receptor's source is a human donor with advanced metastatic prostate, ovarian, gallbladder or colorectal cancer (not recorded which). This table probably holds off-target reads from a library built for another chain. The chain has TRBV29-1 and TRBJ2-5; possibly TRBD2 for D (6 bases). CDR3 in DNA: TGCAGCGTTGAAGAGGCGGGGAAGACCCAGTACTTC. Amino acids: CSVEEAGKTQYF.